This note documents a single T cell receptor (beta chain) sequence. Its specificity is unknown. The V end was cut by 2 bases, the J end by 0 bases, with 11 bases between. CDR3 length: 16 amino acids. The germline CDR1 and CDR2 sequences are MDHEN and SYDVKM. This sample is drawn from a study of cytomegalovirus exposure and HLA in healthy donors. Study findings and constraints: There were three CMV-associated chains whose specificity for CMV antigens was confirmed in vitro. For most TCR beta V segments, an earlier analysis put the productive rate at about 90% or about 30% of the time.

It was with 60 Vbeta and 13 Jbeta primers that the PCR ran. Produced via immunoSEQ multiplex PCR; TCRdb's table is partial and in-frame only. This table has about 270,000 clones, around two thirds appearing once. The source of this sequence is a female donor in good health and CMV-seronegative. The chain employs TRBV28 and TRBJ1-3, with no clear D. Source material: PBMCs. CDR3 sequence: CASSLDFGYSGNTIYF. CDR3 sequence (DNA): TGTGCCAGCAGTTTAGACTTCGGGTACTCTGGAAACACCATATATTTT. The whole variable domain, filled in from reference TRBV28 and TRBJ1-3, reads DVKVTQSSRYLVKRTGEKVFLECVQDMDHENMFWYRQDPGLGLRLIYFSYDVKMKEKGDIPEGYSVSREKKERFSLILESASTNQTSMYLCASSLDFGYSGNTIYFGEGSWLTVV.